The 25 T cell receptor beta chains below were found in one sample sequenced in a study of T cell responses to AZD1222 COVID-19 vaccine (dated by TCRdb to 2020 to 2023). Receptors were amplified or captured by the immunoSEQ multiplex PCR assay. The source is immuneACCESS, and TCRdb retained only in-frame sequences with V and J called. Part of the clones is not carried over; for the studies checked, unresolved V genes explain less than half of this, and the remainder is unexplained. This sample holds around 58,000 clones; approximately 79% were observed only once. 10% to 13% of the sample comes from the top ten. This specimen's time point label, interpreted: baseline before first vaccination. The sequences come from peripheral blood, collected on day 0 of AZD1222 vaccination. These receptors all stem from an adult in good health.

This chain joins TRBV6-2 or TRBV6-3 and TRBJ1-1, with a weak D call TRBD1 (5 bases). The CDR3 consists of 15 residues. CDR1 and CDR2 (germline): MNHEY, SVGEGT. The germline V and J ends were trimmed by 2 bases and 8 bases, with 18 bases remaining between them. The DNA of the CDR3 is TGTGCCAGCAGTTACCAGGGACTTTTGCCGACAGAAGCTTTCTTT. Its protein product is CASSYQGLLPTEAFF.

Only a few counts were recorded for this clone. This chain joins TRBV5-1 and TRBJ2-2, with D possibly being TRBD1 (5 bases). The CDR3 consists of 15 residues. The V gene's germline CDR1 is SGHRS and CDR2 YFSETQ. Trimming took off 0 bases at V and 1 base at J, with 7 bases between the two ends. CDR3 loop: CASSLVGVNTGELFF. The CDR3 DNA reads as TGCGCCAGCAGCTTGGTAGGGGTGAACACCGGGGAGCTGTTTTTT.

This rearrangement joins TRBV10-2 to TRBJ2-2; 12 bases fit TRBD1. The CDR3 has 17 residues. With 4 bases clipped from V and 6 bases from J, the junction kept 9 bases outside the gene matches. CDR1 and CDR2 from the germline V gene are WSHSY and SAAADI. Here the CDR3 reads CASSGGDRGLWSGELFF. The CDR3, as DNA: TGCGCCAGCAGTGGAGGGGACAGGGGGCTTTGGTCCGGGGAGCTGTTTTTT.

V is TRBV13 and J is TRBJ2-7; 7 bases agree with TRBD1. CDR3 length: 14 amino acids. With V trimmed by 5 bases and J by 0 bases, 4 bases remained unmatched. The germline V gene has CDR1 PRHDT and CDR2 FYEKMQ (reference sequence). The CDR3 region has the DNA TGTGCCAGCAGCCACGGGACAGCCTCCTACGAGCAGTACTTC. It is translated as CASSHGTASYEQYF.

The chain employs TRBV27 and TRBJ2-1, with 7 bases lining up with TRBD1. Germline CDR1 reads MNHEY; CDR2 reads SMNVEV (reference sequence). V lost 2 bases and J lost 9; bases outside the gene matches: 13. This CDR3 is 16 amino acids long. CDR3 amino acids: CASSLRLGTVYGEQFF. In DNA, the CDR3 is TGTGCCAGCAGTTTACGTTTGGGGACAGTCTATGGTGAGCAGTTCTTC.

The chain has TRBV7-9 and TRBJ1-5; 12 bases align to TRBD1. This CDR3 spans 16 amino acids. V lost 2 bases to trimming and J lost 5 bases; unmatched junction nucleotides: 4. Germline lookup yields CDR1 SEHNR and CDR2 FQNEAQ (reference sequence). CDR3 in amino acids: CASSLRDRGPDQPQHF. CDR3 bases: TGTGCCAGCAGCTTAAGGGACAGGGGGCCCGATCAGCCCCAGCATTTT.

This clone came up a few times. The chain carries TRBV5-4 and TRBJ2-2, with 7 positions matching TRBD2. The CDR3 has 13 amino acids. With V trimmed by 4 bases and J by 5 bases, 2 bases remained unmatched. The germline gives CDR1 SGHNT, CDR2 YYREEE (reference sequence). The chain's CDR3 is CASSAGETGELFF. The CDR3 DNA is TGTGCCAGCAGCGCGGGGGAGACCGGGGAGCTGTTTTTT.

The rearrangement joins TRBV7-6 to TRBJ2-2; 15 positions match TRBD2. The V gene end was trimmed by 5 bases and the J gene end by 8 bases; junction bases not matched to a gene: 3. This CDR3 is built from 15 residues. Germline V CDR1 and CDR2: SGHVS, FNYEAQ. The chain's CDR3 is CASSPGLAGGGELFF. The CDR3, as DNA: TGTGCCAGCAGCCCGGGACTAGCGGGAGGAGGGGAGCTGTTTTTT.

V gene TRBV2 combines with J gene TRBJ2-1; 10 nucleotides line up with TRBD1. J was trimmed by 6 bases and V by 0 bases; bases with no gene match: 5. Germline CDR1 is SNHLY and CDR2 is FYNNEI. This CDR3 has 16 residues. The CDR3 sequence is CASSEARTGGGNEQFF. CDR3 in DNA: TGTGCCAGCAGTGAAGCCCGGACAGGGGGAGGCAATGAGCAGTTCTTC.

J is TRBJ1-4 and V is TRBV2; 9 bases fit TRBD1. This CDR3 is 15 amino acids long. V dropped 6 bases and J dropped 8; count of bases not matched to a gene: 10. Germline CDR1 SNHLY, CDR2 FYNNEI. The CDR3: CASRFGTGREEKLFF. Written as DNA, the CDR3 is TGTGCCAGCAGATTTGGGACAGGGAGGGAGGAAAAACTGTTTTTT.

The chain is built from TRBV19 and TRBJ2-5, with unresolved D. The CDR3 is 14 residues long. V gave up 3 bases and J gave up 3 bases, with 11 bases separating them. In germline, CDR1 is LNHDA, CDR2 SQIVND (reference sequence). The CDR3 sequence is CASSMGWVEETQYF. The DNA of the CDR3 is TGTGCCAGTAGTATGGGATGGGTCGAAGAGACCCAGTACTTC. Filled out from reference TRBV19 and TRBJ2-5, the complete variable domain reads DGGITQSPKYLFRKEGQNVTLSCEQNLNHDAMYWYRQDPGQGLRLIYYSQIVNDFQKGDIAEGYSVSREKKESFPLTVTSAQKNPTAFYLCASSMGWVEETQYFGPGTRLLVL.

CDR3 DNA sequence: TGTGCTAGTGGTTTAGACTCCATCGGGGAGCAGTTCTTC. Translated, it gives CASGLDSIGEQFF. This chain joins TRBV12-5 and TRBJ2-1; no clear D. This CDR3 region has 13 residues. Between the trimmed V and J ends, which lost 3 bases and 10 bases, there was a span of 13 bases. Germline CDR1 is LGHNT and CDR2 is FRNRAP. The entire variable domain, with the rest obtained from reference TRBV12-5 and TRBJ2-1, is as follows: DARVTQTPRHKVTEMGQEVTMRCQPILGHNTVFWYRQTMMQGLELLAYFRNRAPLDDSGMPKDRFSAEMPDATLATLKIQPSEPRDSAVYFCASGLDSIGEQFFGPGTRLTVL.

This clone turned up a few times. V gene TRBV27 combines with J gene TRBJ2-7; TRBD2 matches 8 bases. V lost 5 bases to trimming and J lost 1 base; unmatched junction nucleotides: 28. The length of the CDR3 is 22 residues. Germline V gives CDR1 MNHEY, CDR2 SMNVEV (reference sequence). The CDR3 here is CASSPESWEDSLGSGKSYEQYF. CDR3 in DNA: TGTGCCAGCAGTCCAGAGTCGTGGGAGGACAGCTTGGGTAGCGGGAAATCCTACGAGCAGTACTTC.

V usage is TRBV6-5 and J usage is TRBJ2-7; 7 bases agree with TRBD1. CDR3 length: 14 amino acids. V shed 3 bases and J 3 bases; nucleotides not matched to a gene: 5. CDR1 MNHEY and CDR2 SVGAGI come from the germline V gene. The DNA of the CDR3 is TGTGCCAGCAGTTATACAGGGGTCGTCTACGAGCAGTACTTC. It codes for CASSYTGVVYEQYF.

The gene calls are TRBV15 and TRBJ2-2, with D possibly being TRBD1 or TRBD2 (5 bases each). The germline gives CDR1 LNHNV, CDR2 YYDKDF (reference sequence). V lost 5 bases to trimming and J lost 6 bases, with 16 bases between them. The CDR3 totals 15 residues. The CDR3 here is CATSRPGTAAGELFF. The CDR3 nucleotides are TGTGCCACCAGCCGACCCGGGACCGCTGCCGGGGAGCTGTTTTTT.

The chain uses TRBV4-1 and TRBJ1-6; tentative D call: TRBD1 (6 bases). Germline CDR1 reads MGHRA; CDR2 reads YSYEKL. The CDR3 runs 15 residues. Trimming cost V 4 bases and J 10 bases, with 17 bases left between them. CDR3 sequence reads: CASSLPGGAGSPLHF. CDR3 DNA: TGCGCCAGCAGCCTACCTGGGGGGGCGGGATCACCCCTCCACTTT.

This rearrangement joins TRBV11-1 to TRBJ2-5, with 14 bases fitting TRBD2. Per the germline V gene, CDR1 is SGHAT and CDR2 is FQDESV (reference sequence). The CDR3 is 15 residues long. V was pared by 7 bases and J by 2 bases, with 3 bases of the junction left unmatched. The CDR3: CASTRTSGRQETQYF. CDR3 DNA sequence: TGTGCCAGCACCCGGACTAGCGGGAGGCAAGAGACCCAGTACTTC. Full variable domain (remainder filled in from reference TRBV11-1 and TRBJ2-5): EAEVAQSPRYKITEKSQAVAFWCDPISGHATLYWYRQILGQGPELLVQFQDESVVDDSQLPKDRFSAERLKGVDSTLKIQPAELGDSAMYLCASTRTSGRQETQYFGPGTRLLVL.

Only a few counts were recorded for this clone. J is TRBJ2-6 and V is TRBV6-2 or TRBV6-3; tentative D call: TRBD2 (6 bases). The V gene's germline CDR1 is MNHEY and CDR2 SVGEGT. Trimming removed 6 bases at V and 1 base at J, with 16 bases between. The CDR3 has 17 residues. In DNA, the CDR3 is TGTGCCAGCAGCCCCGGAGGGATGGTATCTGGGGCCAACGTCCTGACTTTC. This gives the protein CASSPGGMVSGANVLTF.

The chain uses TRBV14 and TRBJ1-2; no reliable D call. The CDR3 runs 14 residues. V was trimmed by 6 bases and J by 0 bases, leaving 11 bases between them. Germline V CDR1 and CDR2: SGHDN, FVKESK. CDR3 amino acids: CASSPRISNYGYTF. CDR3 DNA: TGTGCCAGCAGTCCAAGGATCTCTAACTATGGCTACACCTTC.

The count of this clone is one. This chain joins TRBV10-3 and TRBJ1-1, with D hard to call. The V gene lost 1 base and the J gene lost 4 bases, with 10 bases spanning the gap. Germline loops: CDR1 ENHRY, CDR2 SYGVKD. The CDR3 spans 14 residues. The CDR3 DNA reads TGTGCCATCAGTGAGTACAGTATGGCCACTGAAGCTTTCTTT. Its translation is CAISEYSMATEAFF.

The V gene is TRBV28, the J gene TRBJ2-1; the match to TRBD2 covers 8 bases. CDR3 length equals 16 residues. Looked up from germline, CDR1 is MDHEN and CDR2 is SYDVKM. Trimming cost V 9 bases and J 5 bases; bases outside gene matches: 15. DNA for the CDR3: TGTGCCAGTAGGACGATCCGGACTAGCCCTGACAATGAGCAGTTCTTC. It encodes CASRTIRTSPDNEQFF.

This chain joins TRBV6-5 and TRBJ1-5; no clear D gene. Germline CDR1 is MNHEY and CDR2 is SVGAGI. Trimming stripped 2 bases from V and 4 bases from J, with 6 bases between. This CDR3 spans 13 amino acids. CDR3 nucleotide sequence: TGTGCCAGCAGTTACACTAAGAATCAGCCCCAGCATTTT. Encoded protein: CASSYTKNQPQHF.

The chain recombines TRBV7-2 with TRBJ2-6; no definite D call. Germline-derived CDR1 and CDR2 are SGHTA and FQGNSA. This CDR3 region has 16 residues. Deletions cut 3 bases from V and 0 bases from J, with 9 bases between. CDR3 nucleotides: TGTGCCAGCAGCTTTCTTGGGATCTCTGGGGCCAACGTCCTGACTTTC. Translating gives CASSFLGISGANVLTF.

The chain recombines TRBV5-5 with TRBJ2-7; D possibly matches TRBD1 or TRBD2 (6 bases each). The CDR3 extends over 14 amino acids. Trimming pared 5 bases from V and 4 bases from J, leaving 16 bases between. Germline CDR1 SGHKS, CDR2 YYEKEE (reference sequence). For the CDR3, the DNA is TGTGCCAGCAGGGCGGGGACAATAATTTACGAGCAGTACTTC. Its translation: CASRAGTIIYEQYF. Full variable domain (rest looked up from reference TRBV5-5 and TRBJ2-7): DAGVTQSPTHLIKTRGQQVTLRCSPISGHKSVSWYQQVLGQGPQFIFQYYEKEERGRGNFPDRFSARQFPNYSSELNVNALLLGDSALYLCASRAGTIIYEQYFGPGTRLTVT.

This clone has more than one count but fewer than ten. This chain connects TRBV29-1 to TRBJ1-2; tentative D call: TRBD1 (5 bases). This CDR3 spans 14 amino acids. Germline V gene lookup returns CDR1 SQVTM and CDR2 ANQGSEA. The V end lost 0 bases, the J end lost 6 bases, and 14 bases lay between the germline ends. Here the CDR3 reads CSVEDLNRRNGYTF. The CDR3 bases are TGCAGCGTTGAAGATCTAAACAGGAGAAATGGCTACACCTTC.